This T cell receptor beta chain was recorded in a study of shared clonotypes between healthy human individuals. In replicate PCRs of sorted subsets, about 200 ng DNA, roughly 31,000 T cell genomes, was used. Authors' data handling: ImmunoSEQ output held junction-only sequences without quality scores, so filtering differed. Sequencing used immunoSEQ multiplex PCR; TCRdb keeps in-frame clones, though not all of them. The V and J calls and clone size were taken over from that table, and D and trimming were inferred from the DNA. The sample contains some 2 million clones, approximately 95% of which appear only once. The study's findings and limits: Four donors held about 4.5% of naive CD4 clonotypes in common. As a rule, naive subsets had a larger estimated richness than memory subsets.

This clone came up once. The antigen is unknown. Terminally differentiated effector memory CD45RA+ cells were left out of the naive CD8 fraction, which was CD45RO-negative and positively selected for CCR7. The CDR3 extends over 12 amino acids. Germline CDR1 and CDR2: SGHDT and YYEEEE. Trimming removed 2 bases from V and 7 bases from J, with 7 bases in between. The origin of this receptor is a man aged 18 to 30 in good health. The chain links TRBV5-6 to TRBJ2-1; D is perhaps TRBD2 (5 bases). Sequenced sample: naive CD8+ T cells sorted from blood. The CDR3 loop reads CASSFGVNEQFF. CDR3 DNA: TGTGCCAGCAGCTTCGGGGTGAATGAGCAGTTCTTC.